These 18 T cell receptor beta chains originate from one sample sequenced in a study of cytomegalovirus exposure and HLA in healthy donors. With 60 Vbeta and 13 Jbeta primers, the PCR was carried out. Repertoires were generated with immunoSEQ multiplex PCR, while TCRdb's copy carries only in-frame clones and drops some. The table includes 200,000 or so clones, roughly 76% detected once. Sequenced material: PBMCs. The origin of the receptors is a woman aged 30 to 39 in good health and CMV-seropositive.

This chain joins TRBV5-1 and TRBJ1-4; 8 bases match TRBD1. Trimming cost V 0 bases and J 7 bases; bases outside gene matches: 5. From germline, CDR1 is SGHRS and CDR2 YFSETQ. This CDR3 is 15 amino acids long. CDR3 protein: CASSLEGTGGEKLFF. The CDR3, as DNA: TGCGCCAGCAGCTTGGAGGGGACAGGAGGTGAAAAACTGTTTTTT.

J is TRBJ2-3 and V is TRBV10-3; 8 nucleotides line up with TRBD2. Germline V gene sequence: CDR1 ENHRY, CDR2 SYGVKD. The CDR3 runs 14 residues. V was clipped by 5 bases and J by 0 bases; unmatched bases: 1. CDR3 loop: CAISREGSTDTQYF. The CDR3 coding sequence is TGTGCCATCAGTCGGGAGGGGAGCACAGATACGCAGTATTTT.

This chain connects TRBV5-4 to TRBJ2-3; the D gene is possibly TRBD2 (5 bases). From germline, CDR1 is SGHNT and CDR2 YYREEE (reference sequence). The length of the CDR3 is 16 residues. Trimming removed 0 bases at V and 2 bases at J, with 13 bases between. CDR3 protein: CASSLVLADYTDTQYF. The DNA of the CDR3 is TGTGCCAGCAGCTTGGTCCTAGCAGATTACACAGATACGCAGTATTTT.

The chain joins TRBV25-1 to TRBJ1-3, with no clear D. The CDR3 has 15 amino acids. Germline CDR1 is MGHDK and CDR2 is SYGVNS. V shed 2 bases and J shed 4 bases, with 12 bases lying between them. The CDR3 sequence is CASSEGRALGNTIYF. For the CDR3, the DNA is TGTGCCAGCAGTGAAGGGCGGGCACTAGGAAACACCATATATTTT.

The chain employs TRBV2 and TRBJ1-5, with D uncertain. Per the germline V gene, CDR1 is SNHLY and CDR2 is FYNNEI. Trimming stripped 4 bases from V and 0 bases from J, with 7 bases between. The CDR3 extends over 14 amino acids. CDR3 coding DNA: TGTGCCAGCAGTGGCTATTATAGCAATCAGCCCCAGCATTTT. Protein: CASSGYYSNQPQHF.

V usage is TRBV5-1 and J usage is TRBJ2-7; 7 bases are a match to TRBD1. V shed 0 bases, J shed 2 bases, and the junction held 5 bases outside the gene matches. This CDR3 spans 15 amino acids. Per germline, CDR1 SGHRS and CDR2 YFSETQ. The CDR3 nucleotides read TGCGCCAGCAGCTTGGGGGGGACAGCTCCCTACGAGCAGTACTTC. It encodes CASSLGGTAPYEQYF.

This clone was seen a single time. CDR3 loop: CASSFSDEQFF. The DNA of the CDR3 is TGTGCCAGCAGCTTCAGCGATGAGCAGTTCTTC. The chain joins TRBV7-8 to TRBJ2-1; D not resolved. The CDR3 has 11 residues. CDR1 SGHVS and CDR2 FQNEAQ come from the germline V gene. V lost 3 bases and J lost 8, with 5 bases in between. Based on the CDR3 plus reference TRBV7-8 and TRBJ2-1, the full variable domain is GAGVSQSPRYKVAKRGQDVALRCDPISGHVSLFWYQQALGQGPEFLTYFQNEAQLDKSGLPSDRFFAERPEGSVSTLKIQRTQQEDSAVYLCASSFSDEQFFGPGTRLTVL.

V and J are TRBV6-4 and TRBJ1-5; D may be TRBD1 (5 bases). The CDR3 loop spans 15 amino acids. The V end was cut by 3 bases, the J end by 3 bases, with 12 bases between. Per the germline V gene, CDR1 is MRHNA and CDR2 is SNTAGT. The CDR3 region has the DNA TGTGCCAGCAGTGATCGGACAAAGTTCAATCAGCCCCAGCATTTT. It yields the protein CASSDRTKFNQPQHF.

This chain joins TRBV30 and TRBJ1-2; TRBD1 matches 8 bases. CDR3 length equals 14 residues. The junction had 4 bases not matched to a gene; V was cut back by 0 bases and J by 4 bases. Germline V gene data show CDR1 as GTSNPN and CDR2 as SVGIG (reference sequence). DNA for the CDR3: TGTGCCTGGAGTGTAACAGGGGGGATCTATGGCTACACCTTC. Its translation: CAWSVTGGIYGYTF. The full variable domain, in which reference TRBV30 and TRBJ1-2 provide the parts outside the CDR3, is SQTIHQWPATLVQPVGSPLSLECTVEGTSNPNLYWYRQAAGRGLQLLFYSVGIGQISSEVPQNLSASRPQDRQFILSSKKLLLSDSGFYLCAWSVTGGIYGYTFGSGTRLTVV.

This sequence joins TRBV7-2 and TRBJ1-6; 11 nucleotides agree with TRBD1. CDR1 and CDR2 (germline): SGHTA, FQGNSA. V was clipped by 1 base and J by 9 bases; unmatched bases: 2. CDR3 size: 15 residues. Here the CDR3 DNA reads TGTGCCAGCAGCTTAGGGACAGGGGGCGCTTCACCCCTCCACTTT. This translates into CASSLGTGGASPLHF.

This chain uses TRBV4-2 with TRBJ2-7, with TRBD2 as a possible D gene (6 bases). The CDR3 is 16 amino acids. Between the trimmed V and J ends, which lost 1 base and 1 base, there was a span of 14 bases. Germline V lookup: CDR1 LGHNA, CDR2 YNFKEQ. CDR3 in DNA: TGTGCCAGCAGCCAAGTCCCGGGACTTGGTTCCTACGAGCAGTACTTC. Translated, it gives CASSQVPGLGSYEQYF.

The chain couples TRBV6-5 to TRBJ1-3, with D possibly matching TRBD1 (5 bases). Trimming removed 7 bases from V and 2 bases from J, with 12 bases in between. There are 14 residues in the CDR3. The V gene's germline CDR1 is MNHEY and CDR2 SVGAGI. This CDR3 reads CASIQPGAGNTIYF. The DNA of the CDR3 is TGTGCCAGCATTCAGCCGGGGGCTGGAAACACCATATATTTT.

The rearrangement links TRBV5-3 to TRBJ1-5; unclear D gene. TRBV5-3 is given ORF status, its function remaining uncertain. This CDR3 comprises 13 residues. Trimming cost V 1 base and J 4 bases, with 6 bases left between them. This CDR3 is CARSLLCNQPQHF. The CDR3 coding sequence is TGTGCCAGAAGCTTGCTGTGTAATCAGCCCCAGCATTTT.

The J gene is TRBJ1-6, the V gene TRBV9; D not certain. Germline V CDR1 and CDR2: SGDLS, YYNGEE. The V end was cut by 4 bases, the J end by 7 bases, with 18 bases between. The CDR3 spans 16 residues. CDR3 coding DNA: TGTGCCAGCAGCTCATCCTACCTTAAGCGGAATTCACCCCTCCACTTT. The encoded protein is CASSSSYLKRNSPLHF.

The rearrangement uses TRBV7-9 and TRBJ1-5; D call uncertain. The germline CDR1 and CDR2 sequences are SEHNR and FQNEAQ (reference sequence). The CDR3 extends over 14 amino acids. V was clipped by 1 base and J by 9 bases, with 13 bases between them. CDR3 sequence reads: CASSLEHIALPQHF. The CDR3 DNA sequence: TGTGCCAGCAGCTTAGAGCATATCGCCCTGCCCCAGCATTTT.

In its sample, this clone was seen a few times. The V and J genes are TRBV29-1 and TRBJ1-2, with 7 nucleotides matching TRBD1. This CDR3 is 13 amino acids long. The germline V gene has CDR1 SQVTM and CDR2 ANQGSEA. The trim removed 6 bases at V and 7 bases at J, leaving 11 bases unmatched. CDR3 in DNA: TGCAGCGTCTGGCCCGACAGGGAAAGTGGCTACACCTTC. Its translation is CSVWPDRESGYTF.

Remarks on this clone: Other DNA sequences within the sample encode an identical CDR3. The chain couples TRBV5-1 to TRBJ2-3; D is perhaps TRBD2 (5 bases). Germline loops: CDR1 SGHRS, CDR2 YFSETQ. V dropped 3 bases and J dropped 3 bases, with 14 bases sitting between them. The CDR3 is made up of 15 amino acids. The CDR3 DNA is TGCGCCAGCAGCTCTGACGGAGGCGGGACAGATACGCAGTATTTT. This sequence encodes CASSSDGGGTDTQYF.

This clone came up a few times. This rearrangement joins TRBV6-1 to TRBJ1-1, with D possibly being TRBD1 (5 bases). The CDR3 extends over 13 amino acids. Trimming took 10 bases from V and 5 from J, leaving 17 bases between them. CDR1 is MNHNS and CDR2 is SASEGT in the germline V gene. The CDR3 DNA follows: TGTGCCATCAAACTGCAGGGCTGGACTGAAGCTTTCTTT. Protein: CAIKLQGWTEAFF.